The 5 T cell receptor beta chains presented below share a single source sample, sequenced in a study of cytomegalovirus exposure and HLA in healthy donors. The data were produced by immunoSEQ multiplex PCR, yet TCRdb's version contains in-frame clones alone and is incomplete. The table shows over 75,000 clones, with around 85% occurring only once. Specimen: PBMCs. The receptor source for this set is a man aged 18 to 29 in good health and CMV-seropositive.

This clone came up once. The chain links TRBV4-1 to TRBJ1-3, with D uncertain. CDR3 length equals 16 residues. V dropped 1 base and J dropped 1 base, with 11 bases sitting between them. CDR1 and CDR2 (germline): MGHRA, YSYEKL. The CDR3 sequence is CASSQAGEHSGNTIYF. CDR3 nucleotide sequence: TGCGCCAGCAGCCAAGCCGGGGAACATTCTGGAAACACCATATATTTT.

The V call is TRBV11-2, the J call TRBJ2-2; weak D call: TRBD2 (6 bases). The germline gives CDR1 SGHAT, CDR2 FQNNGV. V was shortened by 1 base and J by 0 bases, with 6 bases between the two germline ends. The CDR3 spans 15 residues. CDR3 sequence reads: CASSLGGTNTGELFF. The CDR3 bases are TGTGCCAGCAGCTTAGGCGGGACGAACACCGGGGAGCTGTTTTTT.

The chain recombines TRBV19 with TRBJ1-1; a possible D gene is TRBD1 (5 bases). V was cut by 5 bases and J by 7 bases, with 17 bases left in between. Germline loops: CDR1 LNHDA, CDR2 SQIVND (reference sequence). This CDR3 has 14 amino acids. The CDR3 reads CASSPRTGVLEAFF. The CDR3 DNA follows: TGTGCCAGTAGTCCCCGGACGGGGGTGCTTGAAGCTTTCTTT. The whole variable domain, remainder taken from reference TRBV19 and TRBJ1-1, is DGGITQSPKYLFRKEGQNVTLSCEQNLNHDAMYWYRQDPGQGLRLIYYSQIVNDFQKGDIAEGYSVSREKKESFPLTVTSAQKNPTAFYLCASSPRTGVLEAFFGQGTRLTVV.

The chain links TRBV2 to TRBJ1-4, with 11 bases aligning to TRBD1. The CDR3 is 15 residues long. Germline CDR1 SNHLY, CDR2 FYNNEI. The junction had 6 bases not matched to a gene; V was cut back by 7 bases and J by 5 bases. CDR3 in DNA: TGTGCCAGCAAACGGGACAGGGGGATAAATGAAAAACTGTTTTTT. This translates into CASKRDRGINEKLFF.

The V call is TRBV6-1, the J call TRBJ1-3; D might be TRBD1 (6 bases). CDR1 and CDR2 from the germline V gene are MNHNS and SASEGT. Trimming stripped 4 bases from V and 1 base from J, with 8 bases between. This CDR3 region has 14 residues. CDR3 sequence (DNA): TGTGCCAGCAGTGTCCAGGGGTCTGGAAACACCATATATTTT. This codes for CASSVQGSGNTIYF.